The T cell receptor (beta chain) under discussion was sequenced for a study of T cell responses to AZD1222 COVID-19 vaccine. Study-wide findings and caveats: After the peak T cell response, and only then, were repertoires sampled.

The CDR3 extends over 16 amino acids. The V and J ends lost 5 bases and 0 bases, in that order; junction bases with no gene match: 11. Germline V gene sequence: CDR1 SGHRS, CDR2 YFSETQ. Method: immunoSEQ multiplex PCR; TCRdb's copy keeps in-frame clones and lacks some. The table has 150,000 to 200,000 clones, roughly 93% seen once. A note on this clone: The antigen remains undetermined.

The specimen comprised peripheral blood, sampled on day 0 of AZD1222 vaccination. The chain employs TRBV5-1 and TRBJ2-7; 7 bases agree with TRBD2. The sequence was obtained from an adult in good health. The CDR3 DNA is TGCGCCAGCAGAAACTCACTAGCGAAAAGCTCCTACGAGCAGTACTTC. This gives the protein CASRNSLAKSSYEQYF.